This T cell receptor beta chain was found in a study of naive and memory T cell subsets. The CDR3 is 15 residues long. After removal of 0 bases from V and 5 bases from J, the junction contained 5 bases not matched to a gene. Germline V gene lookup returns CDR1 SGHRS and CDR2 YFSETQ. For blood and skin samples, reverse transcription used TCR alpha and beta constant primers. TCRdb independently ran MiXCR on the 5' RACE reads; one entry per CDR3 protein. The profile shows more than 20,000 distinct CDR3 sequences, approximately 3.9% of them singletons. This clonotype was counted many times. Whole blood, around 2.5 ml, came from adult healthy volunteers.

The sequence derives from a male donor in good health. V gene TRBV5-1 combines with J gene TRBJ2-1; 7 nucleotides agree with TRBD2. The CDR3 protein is CASSLVSSGNNEQFF. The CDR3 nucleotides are TGCGCCAGCAGCTTGGTGTCTAGCGGAAACAATGAGCAGTTCTTC.